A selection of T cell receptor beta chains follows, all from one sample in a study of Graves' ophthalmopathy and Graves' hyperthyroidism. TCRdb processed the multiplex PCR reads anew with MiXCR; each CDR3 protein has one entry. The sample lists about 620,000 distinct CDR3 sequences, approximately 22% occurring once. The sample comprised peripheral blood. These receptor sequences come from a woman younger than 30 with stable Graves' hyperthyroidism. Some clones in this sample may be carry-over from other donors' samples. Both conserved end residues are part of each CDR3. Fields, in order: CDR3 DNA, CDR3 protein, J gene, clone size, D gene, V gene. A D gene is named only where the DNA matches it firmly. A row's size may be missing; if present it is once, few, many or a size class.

TGCGCCAGCAGCTCTGGACAGGGTGGTAGTGAAGCTTTCTTT,CASSSGQGGSEAFF,TRBJ1-1,many,TRBD1,TRBV5-1
TGTGCCAGCAGTACCGAGCTAACCGGGACAGAAGCTTTCTTT,CASSTELTGTEAFF,TRBJ1-1,many,-,TRBV2
TGTGCCAGCTTGGGGAGAAACAAAAACATTCAGTACTTC,CASLGRNKNIQYF,TRBJ2-4,many,-,TRBV12-3/TRBV12-4
TGCAGTGCTAGAGGCATACCCTCTAATCAGGGCTGGGGAAACACCATATATTTT,CSARGIPSNQGWGNTIYF,TRBJ1-3,-,-,TRBV20-1
TGTGCCGGCAAGGCCCGGGACAGGGTCTCCTACGAGCAGTACTTC,CAGKARDRVSYEQYF,TRBJ2-7,-,TRBD1,TRBV6-1
TGTGCCAGCAGCGTCGACAGGGGCGACGGGGAGCTGTTTTTT,CASSVDRGDGELFF,TRBJ2-2,-,TRBD1,TRBV9
TGTGCCAGCAGCGTAGAGGTGGGGGTCGCCGGGGAGCTGTTTTTT,CASSVEVGVAGELFF,TRBJ2-2,few,-,TRBV9
TGTGCCAGCAGCTCCTCTAGTGTTTCCGGGGAGCTGTTTTTT,CASSSSSVSGELFF,TRBJ2-2,-,-,TRBV5-4
TGTGCCAGCACTCGTTTCGAGACCCAGTACTTC,CASTRFETQYF,TRBJ2-5,once,-,TRBV6-1
TGTGCCTGGAGTGTACTAAGACTAGCGGGGTTAAGCTCCTACGAGCAGTACTTC,CAWSVLRLAGLSSYEQYF,TRBJ2-7,-,TRBD2,TRBV30
TGTGCCAGTGACAGGGGAGTAGCCGGGGAGCTGTTTTTT,CASDRGVAGELFF,TRBJ2-2,many,TRBD1,TRBV6-5
TGTGCCAGTCGAAACTGGTGGGGGGATAATCAGCCCCAGCATTTT,CASRNWWGDNQPQHF,TRBJ1-5,-,-,TRBV19
TGTGCCAGCAGCGTAGGTTGGTCGGGCAATCAGCCCCAGCATTTT,CASSVGWSGNQPQHF,TRBJ1-5,many,-,TRBV9
TGTGCCAGCAGTCCAAGCGGGGGGGATAGAGATACGCAGTATTTT,CASSPSGGDRDTQYF,TRBJ2-3,many,TRBD2,TRBV12-3/TRBV12-4
TGTGCCAGCAGTTACGCCGATGGCGGGGGTTACGAGCAGTACTTC,CASSYADGGGYEQYF,TRBJ2-7,many,TRBD2,TRBV6-2/TRBV6-3
TGTGCCAGCAGCTTGGATATGCTTAATTCACCCCTCCACTTT,CASSLDMLNSPLHF,TRBJ1-6,many,-,TRBV5-6
TGTGCCAGCAGTTTAAGGCAGGGGAGGGACGAGCAGTACTTC,CASSLRQGRDEQYF,TRBJ2-7,-,-,TRBV12-3/TRBV12-4
TGTGCCATCAGTGAGTCGGACAGGGTTTTCTATGGCTACACCTTC,CAISESDRVFYGYTF,TRBJ1-2,many,TRBD1,TRBV10-3
TGTGCCAGCAGCTCCTTCCTCCCACGACAGCCCATCCCGGACGTAGCTTTCTTT,CASSSFLPRQPIPDVAFF,TRBJ1-1,few,-,TRBV7-3
TGTGCCAGCAGTTTAGAGCCCAGGCCTGAAGCTTTCTTT,CASSLEPRPEAFF,TRBJ1-1,many,-,TRBV12-3/TRBV12-4
TGTGCCAGTAGTACACAGGGTGCGGGGGATCAGCCCCAGCATTTT,CASSTQGAGDQPQHF,TRBJ1-5,many,-,TRBV19
TGTGCCAGCAGTTACTCCCTAAGGGCGGAGACCCAGTACTTC,CASSYSLRAETQYF,TRBJ2-5,-,-,TRBV6-5
TGTGCCAGCAGCCAATCACTAGCGGTAGTTATCTCGGAGACCCAGTACTTC,CASSQSLAVVISETQYF,TRBJ2-5,-,TRBD2,TRBV4-2
TGTGCCAGCAAAAAAAACCCGACCCTTTCCATGAACACTGAAGCTTTCTTT,CASKKNPTLSMNTEAFF,TRBJ1-1,many,-,TRBV6-4
TGTGCCAGCAGTTTATGGGGGGACAGGGGGCACTCTGGGGCCAACGTCCTGACTTTC,CASSLWGDRGHSGANVLTF,TRBJ2-6,many,TRBD1,TRBV12-3/TRBV12-4
TGCAGTGCTAGAGATGCCCGGGCAGGCAATCAGCCCCAGCATTTT,CSARDARAGNQPQHF,TRBJ1-5,many,-,TRBV20-1
TGTGCCAGCAGTTACTCTCTCCTAGCAGGTTCGACAGTACCTACAGTCACTGAAGCTTTCTTT,CASSYSLLAGSTVPTVTEAFF,TRBJ1-1,few,-,TRBV6-2/TRBV6-3
TGTGCCAGCAGTGATAAGGACAGAAGTCAGCCCCAGCATTTT,CASSDKDRSQPQHF,TRBJ1-5,many,-,TRBV2
TGTGCCAGCAGCCCCTCAGCTAGCGCATCCTACGAGCAGTACTTC,CASSPSASASYEQYF,TRBJ2-7,-,-,TRBV3-1
TGTGCCACCAGCAGAGGAACGAGTGGCTACACCTTC,CATSRGTSGYTF,TRBJ1-2,many,-,TRBV15
TGTGCCAGCAGTCCCTGGGACACCTACTATGGCTACACCTTC,CASSPWDTYYGYTF,TRBJ1-2,-,-,TRBV28
TGTGCCAGCAGCCCTCATACAGGGGATCACACCATATATTTT,CASSPHTGDHTIYF,TRBJ1-3,many,TRBD1,TRBV12-3/TRBV12-4
TGTGCCACCAGCAGAGCGGTGGGGAGCGGGGTCTACAATGAGCAGTTCTTC,CATSRAVGSGVYNEQFF,TRBJ2-1,many,TRBD2,TRBV15
TGTGCCAGCAGTTACATGAAGAGCTCCTATAATTCACCCCTCCACTTT,CASSYMKSSYNSPLHF,TRBJ1-6,-,-,TRBV6-5
TGTGCCAGCAGTTTTTCTTTCCCCTGGGACTATGGCTACACCTTC,CASSFSFPWDYGYTF,TRBJ1-2,many,-,TRBV12-3/TRBV12-4
TGTGCCAGCAGTTCCCCCCGACTAGCGGGAGTAGGCGAGCAGTACTTC,CASSSPRLAGVGEQYF,TRBJ2-7,-,TRBD2,TRBV27
TGTGCCAGCAGTGCCCAGACAGGGTCGGGAGGCTACACCTTC,CASSAQTGSGGYTF,TRBJ1-2,many,TRBD1,TRBV12-3/TRBV12-4
TGTGCCAGCAGTTACTCCTCTCGGACTAGCGGAGCCTACGAGCAGTACTTC,CASSYSSRTSGAYEQYF,TRBJ2-7,many,TRBD2,TRBV6-5
TGCAGTGCTAGAAAGGGGGGTTGGGTACCTTTGTTGTCAGCCGATAGCAATCAGCCCCAGCATTTT,CSARKGGWVPLLSADSNQPQHF,TRBJ1-5,-,-,TRBV20-1
TGTGCCAGCAGCCGCACCTATAGCGGGAGGGTCTACGAGCAGTACTTC,CASSRTYSGRVYEQYF,TRBJ2-7,few,TRBD2,TRBV11-1
TGTGCCAGCAGTACACTCCTCGGGACCCAGTACTTC,CASSTLLGTQYF,TRBJ2-5,-,-,TRBV27
TGTGCCAGCAGTTTGATCCGTCAAGAGACCCAGTACTTC,CASSLIRQETQYF,TRBJ2-5,-,-,TRBV12-3/TRBV12-4
TGTGCCAGCAGCTTTGTTGGGGGGACTGCCCACTACGAGCAGTACTTC,CASSFVGGTAHYEQYF,TRBJ2-7,many,-,TRBV7-2
TGTGCCAGCAGTCGGGACGGGGCCCTTCAGTACTTC,CASSRDGALQYF,TRBJ2-4,many,-,TRBV12-3/TRBV12-4
TGTGCCTGGAGTGTAACGGCAGGCCAGTCAGCTTTCTTT,CAWSVTAGQSAFF,TRBJ1-1,many,-,TRBV30
TGTGCCAGCAGTGAAGCGGAACTGGTTATCTATGGCTACACCTTC,CASSEAELVIYGYTF,TRBJ1-2,many,-,TRBV6-1
TGTGCCAGCAGCCGGACAGGGGGTCAGCCCCAGCATTTT,CASSRTGGQPQHF,TRBJ1-5,many,TRBD1,TRBV6-1
TGTGCCAGCCAGCCGGGACAGGGGAGTGTCACCTTC,CASQPGQGSVTF,TRBJ1-2,many,TRBD1,TRBV2
TGTGCCAGCAGCCAAGACCTTAATCGGACAGGGAGGGGATATAGCAATCAGCCCCAGCATTTT,CASSQDLNRTGRGYSNQPQHF,TRBJ1-5,few,TRBD1,TRBV4-2
TGTGCCAGCAGTGAATATGGCGGGGGGGCAATCGAGCAGTACTTC,CASSEYGGGAIEQYF,TRBJ2-7,-,TRBD2,TRBV25-1
TGTGCCAGCAGGACTAGCGCGAGCACCGGGGAGCTGTTTTTT,CASRTSASTGELFF,TRBJ2-2,many,TRBD2,TRBV6-1
TGCAGTGCTGGCGGGACGGGCGGCTACGAGCAGTACTTC,CSAGGTGGYEQYF,TRBJ2-7,many,-,TRBV20-1
TGTGCCAGCATCACCGGGACACAGGAAGGGCAGCCCCAGCATTTT,CASITGTQEGQPQHF,TRBJ1-5,-,-,TRBV28
TGTGCCAGTAGTGGAGGAGATTGGACTGAAGCTTTCTTT,CASSGGDWTEAFF,TRBJ1-1,many,-,TRBV19
TGTGCCAGCAGTCAGGGTCGGGGGTCCACTGAAGCTTTCTTT,CASSQGRGSTEAFF,TRBJ1-1,-,-,TRBV7-9
TGTGCCAGCAGCCGACGGACGGAAGAGACCCAGTACTTC,CASSRRTEETQYF,TRBJ2-5,many,-,TRBV14
TGTGCCAGCAGTCCGCGGGGACGCGCTTATAATTCACCCCTCCACTTT,CASSPRGRAYNSPLHF,TRBJ1-6,many,-,TRBV28